Presented here are 21 T cell receptor beta chains from one specimen sequenced in a study of cytomegalovirus exposure and HLA in healthy donors (dated 2017 in TCRdb). To prepare the library, the immunoSEQ multiplex PCR assay was applied. For the multiplex PCR, a mixture combining 60 forward primers for TCR Vbeta segments and 13 reverse primers for TCR Jbeta segments was used. In TCRdb, the immuneACCESS table is reduced to in-frame sequences with V and J assigned. These tables do not hold every clone; where another copy was compared, an unresolved V gene accounts for under half, and the others remain unexplained. For this sample there are some 150,000 clones; approximately 77% appear just once. Clones ranked in the top ten supply 1.1% to 1.5% of the sample. Input material: PBMCs. The receptors stem from a woman in her forties in good health and CMV-seronegative.

The J gene is TRBJ1-5, the V gene TRBV13; a weak D match, TRBD1 (6 bases). There are 17 residues in the CDR3. V was clipped by 0 bases and J by 2 bases, with 14 bases between them. Germline V CDR1 and CDR2: PRHDT, FYEKMQ (reference sequence). The DNA for the CDR3 is TGTGCCAGCAGCTTAGGGCAGGGCAGGGGACGCAATCAGCCCCAGCATTTT. Its protein is CASSLGQGRGRNQPQHF.

The chain links TRBV5-1 to TRBJ2-5; 11 bases line up with TRBD1. The V and J ends lost 1 base and 5 bases, in that order; junction bases with no gene match: 4. The V gene's germline CDR1 is SGHRS and CDR2 YFSETQ. This CDR3 has 15 amino acids. CDR3 in amino acids: CASSLTRDRGETQYF. The DNA for the CDR3 is TGCGCCAGCAGCTTGACCAGGGACAGGGGGGAGACCCAGTACTTC.

This chain joins TRBV15 and TRBJ1-5; D is uncertain. V lost 0 bases and J 9 bases, leaving 12 bases between the germline ends. The germline gives CDR1 LNHNV, CDR2 YYDKDF (reference sequence). This CDR3 has 14 amino acids. In nucleotides, the CDR3 is TGTGCCACCAGCAGAGACAGTTTCGATCGGCCCCAGCATTTT. Translation: CATSRDSFDRPQHF.

This clone was counted once. The chain employs TRBV6-5 and TRBJ2-1; TRBD1 aligns across 9 bases. In germline, CDR1 is MNHEY, CDR2 SVGAGI. Losses at the gene ends were 4 bases for V and 7 bases for J; bases not matched to a gene: 8. The CDR3 totals 15 residues. The CDR3 loop reads CASSSWGQGKNEQFF. CDR3 nucleotide sequence: TGTGCCAGCAGTTCCTGGGGACAGGGTAAGAATGAGCAGTTCTTC.

The chain has TRBV5-4 and TRBJ2-5; TRBD1 might be the D (6 bases). Trimming took 0 bases from V and 2 from J, leaving 17 bases between them. The CDR3 covers 17 residues. CDR1 and CDR2 (germline): SGHNT, YYREEE (reference sequence). The CDR3 reads CASSLALNRVLQETQYF. The CDR3 region has the DNA TGTGCCAGCAGCTTGGCCCTGAACAGGGTCCTTCAAGAGACCCAGTACTTC. The whole variable domain, remainder taken from reference TRBV5-4 and TRBJ2-5, is ETGVTQSPTHLIKTRGQQVTLRCSSQSGHNTVSWYQQALGQGPQFIFQYYREEENGRGNFPPRFSGLQFPNYSSELNVNALELDDSALYLCASSLALNRVLQETQYFGPGTRLLVL.

This chain joins TRBV11-2 and TRBJ1-1, with D possibly TRBD1 on 6 matching bases. The V gene lost 5 bases and the J gene lost 3 bases, with 13 bases spanning the gap. This CDR3 has 14 residues. Germline assignment: CDR1 SGHAT and CDR2 FQNNGV. The CDR3 DNA is TGTGCCAGCAGCCTCGGACAGTTTTACACTGAAGCTTTCTTT. It translates to CASSLGQFYTEAFF. Full variable domain (rest looked up from reference TRBV11-2 and TRBJ1-1): EAGVAQSPRYKIIEKRQSVAFWCNPISGHATLYWYQQILGQGPKLLIQFQNNGVVDDSQLPKDRFSAERLKGVDSTLKIQPAKLEDSAVYLCASSLGQFYTEAFFGQGTRLTVV.

V and J are TRBV29-1 and TRBJ2-3; TRBD2 matches at 7 bases. CDR1 and CDR2 (germline): SQVTM, ANQGSEA. This CDR3 has 15 residues. V trimming: 7 bases; J trimming: 0 bases; junction bases outside the gene matches: 10. CDR3: CSGSLGGTSTDTQYF. CDR3 bases: TGCAGCGGGAGCTTGGGAGGGACCAGCACAGATACGCAGTATTTT.

The rearrangement links TRBV2 to TRBJ2-3; D is unclear. The CDR3 length is 14 residues. Germline CDR1 is SNHLY and CDR2 is FYNNEI. Between the trimmed V and J ends, which lost 2 bases and 2 bases, there was a span of 8 bases. CDR3 region: CASSESRYTDTQYF. The CDR3 coding sequence is TGTGCCAGCAGTGAAAGCAGGTACACAGATACGCAGTATTTT.

J is TRBJ1-2 and V is TRBV15; 7 bases fit TRBD1. Germline CDR1 is LNHNV and CDR2 is YYDKDF (reference sequence). V dropped 3 bases and J dropped 0; count of bases not matched to a gene: 10. The length of the CDR3 is 17 residues. CDR3 DNA sequence: TGTGCCACCAGCAGTTACTTCACAGGGGTTACTAACTATGGCTACACCTTC. Protein product: CATSSYFTGVTNYGYTF.

This chain joins TRBV28 and TRBJ1-3; no reliable D call. This CDR3 contains 14 residues. The germline V gene encodes CDR1 MDHEN and CDR2 SYDVKM. V was pared by 6 bases and J by 0 bases, with 9 bases between. As DNA, the CDR3 is TGTGCCAGCAGCCAAGAGGGCTCTGGAAACACCATATATTTT. It yields the protein CASSQEGSGNTIYF.

This sequence joins TRBV2 and TRBJ1-5; 10 bases agree with TRBD1. Trimming cost V 11 bases and J 5 bases; bases outside gene matches: 6. CDR3 length equals 13 residues. CDR1 is SNHLY and CDR2 is FYNNEI in the germline V gene. CDR3 in DNA: TGTGCCGGCGCCGGGACAGGGGATCAGCCCCAGCATTTT. Protein: CAGAGTGDQPQHF.

CDR3 DNA: TGCGCCAGCAGCTTTTCGGACAGGGAATCTTGTGGCTACACCTTC. Translating it yields CASSFSDRESCGYTF. The rearrangement uses TRBV5-1 and TRBJ1-2; TRBD1 matches at 8 bases. The trim removed 2 bases at V and 7 bases at J, leaving 10 bases unmatched. CDR1 and CDR2 from the germline V gene are SGHRS and YFSETQ. This CDR3 has 15 residues.

J is TRBJ2-7 and V is TRBV6-1; D is possibly TRBD2 (7 bases). This CDR3 has 17 amino acids. V lost 4 bases to trimming and J lost 2 bases, with 21 bases between them. Germline assignment: CDR1 MNHNS and CDR2 SASEGT. The CDR3 protein is CASSAPKRGGEAYEQYF. The CDR3 coding sequence is TGTGCCAGCAGTGCCCCCAAAAGGGGGGGAGAGGCCTACGAGCAGTACTTC.

The chain couples TRBV5-1 to TRBJ1-2; D uncertain. CDR3 length equals 13 residues. CDR1 is SGHRS, CDR2 YFSETQ, per germline. Deletions cut 4 bases from V and 5 bases from J, with 12 bases between. The CDR3 DNA reads TGCGCCAGCAGCGCTGTCCGGGAATATGGCTACACCTTC. This sequence encodes CASSAVREYGYTF.

The V call is TRBV5-1, the J call TRBJ2-3; TRBD2 might be the D (6 bases). The CDR3 is made up of 15 amino acids. Germline V CDR1 and CDR2: SGHRS, YFSETQ. Trimming removed 4 bases from V and 5 bases from J, with 17 bases in between. The CDR3: CASSPPNPGGDTQYF. The CDR3 coding sequence is TGCGCCAGCAGCCCCCCCAACCCCGGGGGAGATACGCAGTATTTT.

J is TRBJ2-3 and V is TRBV19; D perhaps matches TRBD2 (6 bases). The CDR3 is 16 amino acids. Between the trimmed V and J ends, which lost 3 bases and 4 bases, there was a span of 17 bases. From germline, CDR1 is LNHDA and CDR2 SQIVND (reference sequence). Written as DNA, the CDR3 is TGTGCCAGTAGTATCCCAGGGAGGATGGGGTCAGATACGCAGTATTTT. It yields the protein CASSIPGRMGSDTQYF.

This clone was counted a single time. This chain joins TRBV28 and TRBJ1-1; TRBD1 matches 8 bases. The germline gives CDR1 MDHEN, CDR2 SYDVKM. J lost 3 bases, V lost 4 bases, and 10 bases had no gene match. This CDR3 comprises 16 residues. CDR3 coding DNA: TGTGCCAGCAGTTCCAGCAGGGGGCGCTGGGACACTGAAGCTTTCTTT. Translated, it gives CASSSSRGRWDTEAFF.

This sequence joins TRBV7-9 and TRBJ2-1; the match to TRBD2 covers 9 bases. The CDR3 is 17 residues long. Germline loops: CDR1 SEHNR, CDR2 FQNEAQ (reference sequence). The ends lost 10 bases at V and 2 bases at J; junction bases unmatched: 15. The CDR3 sequence is CATPGVGAGGAYNEQFF. Written as DNA, the CDR3 is TGTGCCACCCCGGGGGTAGGCGCGGGGGGGGCCTACAATGAGCAGTTCTTC.

The V and J genes are TRBV7-3 and TRBJ1-1; 7 nucleotides match TRBD1. The junction had 6 bases not matched to a gene; V was cut back by 2 bases and J by 6 bases. Germline-derived CDR1 and CDR2 are SGHTA and FQGTGA. The CDR3 extends over 14 amino acids. CDR3 residues: CASSLSGRGAEAFF. The CDR3 DNA reads TGTGCCAGCAGCTTATCTGGCAGGGGGGCTGAAGCTTTCTTT. Full variable domain (rest looked up from reference TRBV7-3 and TRBJ1-1): GAGVSQTPSNKVTEKGKYVELRCDPISGHTALYWYRQSLGQGPEFLIYFQGTGAADDSGLPNDRFFAVRPEGSVSTLKIQRTERGDSAVYLCASSLSGRGAEAFFGQGTRLTVV.

This clone came up a few times. The rearrangement joins TRBV5-1 to TRBJ2-2; possible D gene TRBD2, 6 bases. The CDR3 consists of 14 residues. The germline V gene has CDR1 SGHRS and CDR2 YFSETQ. Trimming stripped 0 bases from V and 4 bases from J, with 7 bases between. The CDR3 loop reads CASSLDGSTGELFF. The CDR3, as DNA: TGCGCCAGCAGCTTGGACGGGAGCACCGGGGAGCTGTTTTTT. Supplemented by reference TRBV5-1 and TRBJ2-2, the full variable domain reads KAGVTQTPRYLIKTRGQQVTLSCSPISGHRSVSWYQQTPGQGLQFLFEYFSETQRNKGNFPGRFSGRQFSNSRSEMNVSTLELGDSALYLCASSLDGSTGELFFGEGSRLTVL.

V usage is TRBV27 and J usage is TRBJ1-5, with TRBD1 identical over 9 bases. The CDR3 contains 14 residues. CDR1 is MNHEY and CDR2 is SMNVEV in the germline V gene (reference sequence). Losses at the gene ends were 8 bases for V and 4 bases for J; bases not matched to a gene: 6. The CDR3 DNA is TGTGCCAGCTCCGGGACAGGGAGGAATCAGCCCCAGCATTTT. It yields the protein CASSGTGRNQPQHF.